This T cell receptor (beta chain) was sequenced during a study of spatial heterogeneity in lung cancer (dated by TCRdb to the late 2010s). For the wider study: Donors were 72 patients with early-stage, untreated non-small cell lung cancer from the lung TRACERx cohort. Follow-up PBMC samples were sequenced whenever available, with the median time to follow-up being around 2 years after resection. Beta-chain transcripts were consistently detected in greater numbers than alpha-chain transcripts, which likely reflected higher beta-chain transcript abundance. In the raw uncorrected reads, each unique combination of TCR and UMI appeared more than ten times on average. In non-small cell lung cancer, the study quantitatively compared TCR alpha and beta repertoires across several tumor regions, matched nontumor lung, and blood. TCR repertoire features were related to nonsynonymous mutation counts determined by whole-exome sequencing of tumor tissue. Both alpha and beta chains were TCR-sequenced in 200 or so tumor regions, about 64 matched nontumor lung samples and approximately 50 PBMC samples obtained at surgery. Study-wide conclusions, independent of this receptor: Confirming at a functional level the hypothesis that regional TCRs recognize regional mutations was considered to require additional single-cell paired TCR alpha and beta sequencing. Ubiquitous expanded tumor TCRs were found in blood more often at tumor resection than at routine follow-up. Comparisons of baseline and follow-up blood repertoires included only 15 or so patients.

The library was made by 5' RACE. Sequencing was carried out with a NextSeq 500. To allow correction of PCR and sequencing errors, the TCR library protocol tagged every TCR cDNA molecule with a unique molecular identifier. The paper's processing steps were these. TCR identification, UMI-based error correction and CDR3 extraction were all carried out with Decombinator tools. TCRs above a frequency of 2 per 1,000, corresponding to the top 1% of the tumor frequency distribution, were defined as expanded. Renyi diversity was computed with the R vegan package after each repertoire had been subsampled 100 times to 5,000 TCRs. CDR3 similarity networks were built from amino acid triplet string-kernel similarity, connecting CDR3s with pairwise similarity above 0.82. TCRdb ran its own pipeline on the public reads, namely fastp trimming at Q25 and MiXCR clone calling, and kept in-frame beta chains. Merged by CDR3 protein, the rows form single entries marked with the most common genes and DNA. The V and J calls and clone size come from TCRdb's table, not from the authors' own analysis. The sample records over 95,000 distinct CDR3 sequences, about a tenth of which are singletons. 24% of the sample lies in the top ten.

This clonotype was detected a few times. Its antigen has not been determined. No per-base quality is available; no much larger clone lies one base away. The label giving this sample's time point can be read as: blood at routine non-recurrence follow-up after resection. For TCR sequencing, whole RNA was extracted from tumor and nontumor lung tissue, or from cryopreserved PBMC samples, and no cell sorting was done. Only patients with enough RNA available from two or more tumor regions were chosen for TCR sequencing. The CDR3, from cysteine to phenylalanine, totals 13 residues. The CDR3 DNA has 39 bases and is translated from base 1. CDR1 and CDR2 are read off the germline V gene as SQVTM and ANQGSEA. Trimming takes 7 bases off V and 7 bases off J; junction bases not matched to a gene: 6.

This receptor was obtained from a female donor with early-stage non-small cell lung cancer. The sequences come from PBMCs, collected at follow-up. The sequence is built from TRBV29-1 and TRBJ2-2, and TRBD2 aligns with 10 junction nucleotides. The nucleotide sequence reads TGCAGCGCCTCGACTAGCGGGTACGGGGAGCTGTTTTTT. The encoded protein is CSASTSGYGELFF.